Listed below are T cell receptor beta chains from one sample, sequenced in a study of cytomegalovirus exposure and HLA in healthy donors. TCRdb's table, derived via immunoSEQ multiplex PCR, lists solely in-frame clones and lacks some. The sample yields 210,000 or so clones, 77% seen once. Sequencing was done on a sample of PBMCs. Every receptor here comes from a woman aged 55-69 years in good health and CMV-seropositive. CDR3s include the opening cysteine and the closing phenylalanine or tryptophan. D genes are given only for firm matches. Clone sizes are given selectively: once, few, many, or a class where the clone is expanded.

j_gene | v_gene | d_gene | abundance | CDR3aa | CDR3nt
TRBJ2-7 | TRBV28 | TRBD1 | - | CASSFQGQGAYEQYF | TGTGCCAGCAGTTTCCAAGGACAGGGGGCCTACGAGCAGTACTTC
TRBJ1-1 | TRBV5-1 | - | - | CASSPWTGDTEAFF | TGCGCCAGCAGCCCTTGGACCGGGGACACTGAAGCTTTCTTT
TRBJ1-5 | TRBV6-1 | - | - | CASSELNQPQHF | TGTGCCAGCAGTGAATTAAATCAGCCCCAGCATTTT
TRBJ2-1 | TRBV29-1 | - | - | CSVEFGTYNEQFF | TGCAGCGTTGAGTTCGGTACCTACAATGAGCAGTTCTTC
TRBJ2-7 | TRBV2 | TRBD2 | - | CASSREREVYEQYF | TGTGCCAGCAGTCGCGAGCGGGAGGTCTACGAGCAGTACTTC
TRBJ2-7 | TRBV30 | TRBD2 | - | CAAGLAGAHEQYF | TGTGCCGCGGGACTAGCGGGAGCCCACGAGCAGTACTTC
TRBJ1-4 | TRBV19 | TRBD1 | - | CASSTTGGGNEKLFF | TGTGCCAGTAGTACCACAGGGGGAGGGAATGAAAAACTGTTTTTT
TRBJ2-1 | TRBV10-2 | TRBD2 | - | CATRGLAGGPGTYNEQFF | TGCGCCACTCGAGGACTAGCGGGAGGGCCGGGGACCTACAATGAGCAGTTCTTC
TRBJ1-2 | TRBV6-5 | - | - | CASSYVGGYGYTF | TGTGCCAGCAGTTACGTAGGGGGATATGGCTACACCTTC
TRBJ1-6 | TRBV9 | - | - | CASSVGQGDHSPLHF | TGTGCCAGCAGCGTAGGGCAGGGCGACCATTCACCCCTCCACTTT
TRBJ2-2 | TRBV15 | TRBD2 | once | CATSRLREGHGELFF | TGTGCCACCAGCAGGCTTAGGGAGGGCCATGGGGAGCTGTTTTTT
TRBJ1-5 | TRBV30 | - | - | CAWSKQGDQPQHF | TGTGCCTGGAGTAAGCAGGGCGATCAGCCCCAGCATTTT
TRBJ2-2 | TRBV9 | TRBD1 | - | CASSVRQGADTGELFF | TGTGCCAGCAGCGTCAGACAGGGGGCCGACACCGGGGAGCTGTTTTTT
TRBJ1-3 | TRBV18 | - | - | CASSPPSDTIYF | TGTGCCAGCTCACCACCTTCCGACACCATATATTTT
TRBJ1-1 | TRBV7-9 | - | - | CASSFRGNTEAFF | TGTGCCAGCAGCTTCAGGGGAAACACTGAAGCTTTCTTT
TRBJ2-3 | TRBV19 | - | - | CASSIDVIRSDTQYF | TGTGCCAGTAGTATAGACGTGATCCGGTCAGATACGCAGTATTTT
TRBJ2-7 | TRBV6-5 | - | - | CASMRDPGYEQYF | TGTGCCAGCATGCGGGACCCGGGGTACGAGCAGTACTTC
TRBJ2-7 | TRBV7-9 | TRBD1 | - | CASSLKGARAEQYF | TGTGCCAGCAGCTTAAAGGGGGCCCGCGCCGAGCAGTACTTC
TRBJ2-5 | TRBV5-1 | TRBD2 | - | CASSGSSGQETQYF | TGCGCCAGCAGCGGCTCTAGCGGCCAAGAGACCCAGTACTTC
TRBJ2-3 | TRBV9 | TRBD2 | - | CASSVSESGGGDTQYF | TGTGCCAGCAGCGTATCAGAAAGCGGGGGTGGAGATACGCAGTATTTT
TRBJ1-1 | TRBV18 | - | - | CASALQGLNTEAFF | TGTGCCAGCGCGCTGCAGGGGTTGAACACTGAAGCTTTCTTT
TRBJ2-7 | TRBV5-1 | - | - | CASSLQGGSYEQYF | TGCGCCAGCAGCTTACAGGGGGGGTCCTACGAGCAGTACTTC
TRBJ1-2 | TRBV6-1 | TRBD1 | - | CASSPGTEFFYTF | TGTGCCAGCAGTCCCGGGACAGAGTTCTTCTACACCTTC
TRBJ2-2 | TRBV11-2 | TRBD1 | few | CASSLGQGYTGELFF | TGTGCCAGCAGCTTAGGACAGGGTTACACCGGGGAGCTGTTTTTT
TRBJ1-2 | TRBV7-2 | TRBD1 | few | CASSFSGQGSTYGYTF | TGTGCCAGCAGCTTTTCCGGACAGGGGAGCACCTATGGCTACACCTTC
TRBJ2-7 | TRBV5-1 | TRBD2 | few | CASGSGGPTYEQYF | TGCGCCAGCGGCAGCGGGGGACCGACCTACGAGCAGTACTTC
TRBJ2-1 | TRBV30 | TRBD2 | few | CAWSVWGGYNEQFF | TGTGCCTGGAGTGTATGGGGGGGCTACAATGAGCAGTTCTTC
TRBJ1-2 | TRBV28 | - | - | CASKARLGQGSYGYTF | TGTGCCAGCAAGGCCCGGCTAGGCCAGGGAAGCTATGGCTACACCTTC
TRBJ2-1 | TRBV5-1 | - | - | CASRGRAEAEQFF | TGCGCCAGCAGAGGCAGGGCTGAGGCTGAGCAGTTCTTC
TRBJ2-2 | TRBV5-1 | - | - | CASSPGGGPTGELFF | TGCGCCAGCAGCCCTGGGGGGGGGCCCACCGGGGAGCTGTTTTTT
TRBJ1-2 | TRBV29-1 | - | - | CSVRHREGPPYGYTF | TGCAGCGTCAGGCACAGGGAAGGCCCCCCTTATGGCTACACCTTC
TRBJ2-2 | TRBV9 | TRBD2 | - | CASSVGPGGLANAGELFF | TGTGCCAGCAGCGTAGGCCCTGGGGGACTAGCCAATGCCGGGGAGCTGTTTTTT
TRBJ2-2 | TRBV5-1 | TRBD2 | - | CASSWGGTGELFF | TGCGCCAGCAGCTGGGGGGGCACCGGGGAGCTGTTTTTT
TRBJ1-2 | TRBV19 | TRBD1 | once | CASSDRAGPYGYTF | TGTGCCAGTAGTGACAGGGCCGGCCCCTATGGCTACACCTTC
TRBJ1-3 | TRBV19 | TRBD1 | - | CASSLFPQGSSGNTIYF | TGTGCCAGTAGTTTGTTTCCACAGGGGAGCTCTGGAAACACCATATATTTT
TRBJ1-4 | TRBV6-5 | - | few | CASSRWQGNEKLFF | TGTGCCAGCAGTCGTTGGCAGGGGAATGAAAAACTGTTTTTT
TRBJ1-5 | TRBV2 | TRBD1 | - | CASSEQGYQPQHF | TGTGCCAGCAGCGAACAGGGGTATCAGCCCCAGCATTTT
TRBJ1-3 | TRBV11-2 | - | - | CASSYDISSGNTIYF | TGTGCCAGCAGCTACGACATAAGCTCTGGCAACACCATATATTTT
TRBJ1-4 | TRBV28 | - | once | CASSFWGGEKLFF | TGTGCCAGCAGTTTCTGGGGAGGGGAAAAACTGTTTTTT
TRBJ2-1 | TRBV6-4 | TRBD2 | - | CASSDSGGLAGLGRQFF | TGTGCCAGCAGTGACTCAGGAGGTCTAGCGGGCTTAGGGAGGCAGTTCTTC
TRBJ2-5 | TRBV19 | - | - | CASSIRLLGWETQYF | TGTGCCAGTAGTATCCGACTTCTCGGTTGGGAGACCCAGTACTTC
TRBJ2-6 | TRBV4-2 | - | - | CASSQDVTSSGANVLTF | TGTGCCAGCAGCCAAGATGTTACTAGCTCTGGGGCCAACGTCCTGACTTTC
TRBJ1-5 | TRBV4-2 | - | once | CASSPKPPGGGPNQPQHF | TGTGCCAGCAGCCCGAAGCCCCCGGGAGGGGGGCCCAATCAGCCCCAGCATTTT
TRBJ2-5 | TRBV30 | TRBD2 | - | CAWTFSGGSQETQYF | TGTGCCTGGACCTTTAGCGGGGGGTCCCAAGAGACCCAGTACTTC
TRBJ2-6 | TRBV5-1 | TRBD1 | - | CASSSGQYSGANVLTF | TGCGCCAGCAGCTCGGGACAGTACTCTGGGGCCAACGTCCTGACTTTC
TRBJ1-4 | TRBV5-5 | - | - | CASSPRGMAATNEKLFF | TGTGCCAGCAGCCCCCGAGGGATGGCAGCAACTAATGAAAAACTGTTTTTT